This T cell receptor (beta chain) originates from a study of cytomegalovirus exposure and HLA in healthy donors. General study findings and limits: Associated with cytomegalovirus, according to the listing, were 150 to 200 TCR beta chains. A classifier reportedly called cytomegalovirus status with high sensitivity and specificity. Specificity for CMV antigens was confirmed in vitro for three of the CMV-associated chains.

The PCR made use of 60 Vbeta and 13 Jbeta primers. In the original workflow: An analysis that came later counted some 81 million unique TCR beta chains, 9 million to 12 million shared. Assay: immunoSEQ multiplex PCR; the TCRdb copy retains only in-frame clones and omits some. The V and J calls and clone size were taken over from that table, and D and trimming were inferred from the DNA. This table has over 80,000 clones, about four fifths appearing once. Germline loops: CDR1 MDHEN, CDR2 SYDVKM. This CDR3 region has 18 residues. Trimming cost V 5 bases and J 0 bases; bases outside gene matches: 10. To note about this clone: Its antigen remains unidentified.

Sequencing was carried out using PBMCs. This rearrangement joins TRBV28 to TRBJ2-1, with TRBD2 matching over 10 bases. This sequence was found in a female donor in good health and CMV-seropositive. The CDR3 DNA follows: TGTGCCAGCAGTCCACTTGGACTAGCGGAGAGCTCCTACAATGAGCAGTTCTTC. Its protein is CASSPLGLAESSYNEQFF.